A single T cell receptor (beta chain) is shown here with its context. This entry is derived from a study of control samples from healthy donors and cancer patients. Profiling relied on immunoSEQ multiplex PCR, and the TCRdb table lists in-frame clones only, not all of them. The repertoire consists of approximately 86,000 clones, with 70% to 90% occurring once and the leading ten covering over 2%. Germline CDR1 reads LGHNA; CDR2 reads YSLEER. Trimming took off 2 bases at V and 4 bases at J, with 7 bases between the two ends. The CDR3 extends over 13 amino acids. The sample consisted of blood. The gene calls are TRBV4-3 and TRBJ2-3, with no clear D. The receptor was derived from a woman between 35 and 50 years old in good health. The CDR3 bases are TGCGCCAGCAGCCAACAAGGACCAGATACGCAGTATTTT. It specifies CASSQQGPDTQYF.